This passage covers 6 T cell receptor beta chains from one sample sequenced in a study of T cells in Graves' hyperthyroidism and ophthalmopathy (dated by TCRdb to the late 2010s). Library method: multiplex PCR. TCRdb names Illumina HiSeq 2000 as the instrument used. The TCR beta CDR3 regions were amplified from RNA transcripts. For the first round of RT-PCR on the TCR CDR3, the HTBI primer set was used together with the Qiagen OneStep RT-PCR kit. The public reads were run again by TCRdb, first through fastp at Q25 and then through MiXCR, and only productive beta chains were kept. Identical CDR3 protein sequences are pooled into one entry, listed with their most common genes and DNA. The sample table shows roughly 510,000 distinct CDR3 sequences, and about 45% are seen once. The ten largest account for about 45% of the sample. Sequenced material: peripheral blood or thyroid tissue (not recorded which). All receptors come from an adult woman with Graves' disease, either hyperthyroidism or ophthalmopathy (not recorded which).

CDR3 residues: CASSPRTSGYTF. CDR3 DNA sequence: TGTGCCAGCAGCCCAAGGACTAGCGGCTACACCTTC. The chain links TRBV7-9 to TRBJ1-2; D gene ambiguous. There are 12 residues in the CDR3. V shed 5 bases and J shed 8 bases, with 12 bases lying between them. CDR1 is SEHNR, CDR2 FQNEAQ, per germline (reference sequence).

There are many counts of this clonotype. The rearrangement joins TRBV20-1 to TRBJ2-2; the match to TRBD1 covers 9 bases. The V segment lost 1 base and the J segment 0 bases; nucleotides outside the gene matches: 3. The CDR3 consists of 16 residues. The germline CDR1 and CDR2 sequences are DFQATT and SNEGSKA (reference sequence). CDR3 protein: CSARGTGDSNTGELFF. Written as DNA, the CDR3 is TGCAGTGCTAGAGGGACAGGGGATTCGAACACCGGGGAGCTGTTTTTT.

V is TRBV20-1 and J is TRBJ2-5; 10 bases are a match to TRBD1. The CDR3 covers 12 residues. In germline, CDR1 is DFQATT, CDR2 SNEGSKA (reference sequence). CDR3: CRGDRGRETQYF. CDR3 nucleotide sequence: TGCAGGGGAGACAGGGGGCGAGAGACCCAGTACTTC.

This clonotype was detected ten times or more. This sequence joins TRBV9 and TRBJ1-6; possibly TRBD1 for D (5 bases). Between the trimmed V and J ends, which lost 4 bases and 0 bases, there was a span of 14 bases. CDR3 length: 17 amino acids. Germline V gene sequence: CDR1 SGDLS, CDR2 YYNGEE. CDR3 bases: TGTGCCAGCAGCTCAGGGAGTTCAAGCTCCTATAATTCACCCCTCCACTTT. Residues: CASSSGSSSSYNSPLHF.

This clonotype was counted at least ten times. The V gene is TRBV6-5, the J gene TRBJ2-7; the D is unclear. Per the germline V gene, CDR1 is MNHEY and CDR2 is SVGAGI. The CDR3 is 14 residues long. V gave up 0 bases and J gave up 2 bases, with 8 bases separating them. CDR3 residues: CASSYSAETYEQYF. Written as DNA, the CDR3 is TGTGCCAGCAGTTACTCGGCAGAGACCTACGAGCAGTACTTC.

This rearrangement joins TRBV5-5 to TRBJ1-4, with D possibly being TRBD1 (6 bases). V lost 4 bases to trimming and J lost 4 bases, with 11 bases between them. CDR3 length: 14 amino acids. Looked up from germline, CDR1 is SGHKS and CDR2 is YYEKEE (reference sequence). CDR3 nucleotide sequence: TGTGCCAGCAGCATGGACAGCGTTAATGAAAAACTGTTTTTT. Its protein product is CASSMDSVNEKLFF.